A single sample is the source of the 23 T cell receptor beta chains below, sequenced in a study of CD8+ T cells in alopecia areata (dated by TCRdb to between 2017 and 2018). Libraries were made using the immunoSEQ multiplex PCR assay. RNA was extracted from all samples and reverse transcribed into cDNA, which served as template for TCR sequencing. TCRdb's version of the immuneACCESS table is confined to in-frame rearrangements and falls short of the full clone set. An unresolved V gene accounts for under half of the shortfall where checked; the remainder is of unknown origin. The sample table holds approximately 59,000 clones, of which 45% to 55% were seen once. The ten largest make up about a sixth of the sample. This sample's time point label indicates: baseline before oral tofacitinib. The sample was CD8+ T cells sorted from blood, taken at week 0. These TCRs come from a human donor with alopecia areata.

The DNA for the CDR3 is TGCGCCAGCAGCTTGGACAGGGGATGGATGAACACTGAAGCTTTCTTT. Encoded protein: CASSLDRGWMNTEAFF. J is TRBJ1-1 and V is TRBV5-1; TRBD1 agrees at 7 bases. Germline trimming cut 0 bases from V and 0 bases from J; bases unmatched to any gene: 5. Per the germline V gene, CDR1 is SGHRS and CDR2 is YFSETQ. The CDR3 runs 16 residues.

CDR3 amino acids: CSVGTGGPRAEAFF. The CDR3 DNA reads TGCAGCGTGGGAACAGGGGGCCCTAGGGCTGAAGCTTTCTTT. V gene TRBV29-1 combines with J gene TRBJ1-1; 9 nucleotides line up with TRBD1. The CDR3 has 14 residues. V dropped 6 bases and J dropped 6; count of bases not matched to a gene: 11. Germline V gene sequence: CDR1 SQVTM, CDR2 ANQGSEA.

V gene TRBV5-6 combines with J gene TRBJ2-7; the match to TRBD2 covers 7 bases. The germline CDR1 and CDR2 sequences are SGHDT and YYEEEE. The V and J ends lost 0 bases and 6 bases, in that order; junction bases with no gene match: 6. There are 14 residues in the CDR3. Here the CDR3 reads CASSLAGRYSEQYF. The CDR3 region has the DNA TGTGCCAGCAGCTTGGCCGGGAGGTACTCCGAGCAGTACTTC.

The CDR3 bases are TGCGCCAGCAGCCGGGGAGGGACCTACGAGCAGTACTTC. Protein: CASSRGGTYEQYF. The chain carries TRBV4-1 and TRBJ2-7; 7 nucleotides agree with TRBD2. Germline CDR1 reads MGHRA; CDR2 reads YSYEKL. Trimming cost V 4 bases and J 2 bases; bases outside gene matches: 2. This CDR3 spans 13 amino acids.

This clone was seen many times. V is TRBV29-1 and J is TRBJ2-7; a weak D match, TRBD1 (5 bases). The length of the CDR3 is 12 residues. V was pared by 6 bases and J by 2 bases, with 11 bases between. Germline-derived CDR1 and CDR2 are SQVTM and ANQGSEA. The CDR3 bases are TGCAGCGTCCAGGGAAAGGCCTACGAGCAGTACTTC. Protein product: CSVQGKAYEQYF.

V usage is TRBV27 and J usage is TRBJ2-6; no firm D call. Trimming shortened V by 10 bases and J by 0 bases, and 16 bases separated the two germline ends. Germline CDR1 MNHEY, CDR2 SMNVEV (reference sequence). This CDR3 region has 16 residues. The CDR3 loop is CATGSLGYSGANVLTF. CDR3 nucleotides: TGTGCCACCGGATCCTTAGGGTACTCTGGGGCCAACGTCCTGACTTTC. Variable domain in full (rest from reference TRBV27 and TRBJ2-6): EAQVTQNPRYLITVTGKKLTVTCSQNMNHEYMSWYRQDPGLGLRQIYYSMNVEVTDKGDVPEGYKVSRKEKRNFPLILESPSPNQTSLYFCATGSLGYSGANVLTFGAGSRLTVL.

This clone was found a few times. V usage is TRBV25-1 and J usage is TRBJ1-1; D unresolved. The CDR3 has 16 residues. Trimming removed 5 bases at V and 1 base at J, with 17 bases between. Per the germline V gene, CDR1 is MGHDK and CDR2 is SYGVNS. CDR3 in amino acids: CASSSPGPTGNTEAFF. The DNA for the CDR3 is TGTGCCAGCAGTTCTCCGGGCCCAACCGGGAACACTGAAGCTTTCTTT.

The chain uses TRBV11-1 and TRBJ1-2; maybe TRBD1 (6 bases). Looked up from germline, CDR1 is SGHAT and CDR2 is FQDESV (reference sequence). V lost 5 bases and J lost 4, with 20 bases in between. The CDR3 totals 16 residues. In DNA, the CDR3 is TGTGCCAGCAGCCCCCTCAGTGGAGGGGGGGCCTATGGCTACACCTTC. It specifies CASSPLSGGGAYGYTF.

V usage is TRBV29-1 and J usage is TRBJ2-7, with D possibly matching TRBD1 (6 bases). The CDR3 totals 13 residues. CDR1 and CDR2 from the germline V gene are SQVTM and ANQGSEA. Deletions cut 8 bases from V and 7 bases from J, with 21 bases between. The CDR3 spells CSIVTGSNGEQYF. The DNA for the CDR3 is TGCAGCATTGTTACAGGGTCCAATGGTGAGCAGTACTTC.

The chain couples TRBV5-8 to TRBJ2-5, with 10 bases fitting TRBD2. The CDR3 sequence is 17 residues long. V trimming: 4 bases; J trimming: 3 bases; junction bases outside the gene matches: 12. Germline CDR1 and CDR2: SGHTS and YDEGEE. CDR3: CASSALYAGTSEETQYF. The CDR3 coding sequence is TGTGCCAGCAGCGCCTTGTATGCGGGGACTAGCGAAGAGACCCAGTACTTC.

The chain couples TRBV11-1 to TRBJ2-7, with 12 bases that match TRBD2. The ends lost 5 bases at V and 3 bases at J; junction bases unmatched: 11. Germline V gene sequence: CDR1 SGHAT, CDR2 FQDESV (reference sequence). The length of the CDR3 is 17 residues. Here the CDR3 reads CASSPTSGRSLGYEQYF. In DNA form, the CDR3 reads TGTGCCAGCAGCCCAACTAGCGGGAGGAGCTTGGGCTACGAGCAGTACTTC.

The CDR3, as DNA: TGTGCCAGCAGCTTCCAGTGGGACAGCTCCTACGAGCAGTACTTC. Protein: CASSFQWDSSYEQYF. The V and J genes are TRBV5-4 and TRBJ2-7; TRBD1 matches at 7 bases. Germline lookup yields CDR1 SGHNT and CDR2 YYREEE (reference sequence). The CDR3 loop spans 15 amino acids. Unmatched junction bases numbered 5, after V lost 2 bases and J lost 0 bases.

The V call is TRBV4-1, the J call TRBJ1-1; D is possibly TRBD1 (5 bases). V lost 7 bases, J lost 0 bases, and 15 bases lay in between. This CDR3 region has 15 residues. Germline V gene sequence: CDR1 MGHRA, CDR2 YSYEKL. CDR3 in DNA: TGCGCCAGCACGATCGGGGGAAACATGAACACTGAAGCTTTCTTT. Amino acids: CASTIGGNMNTEAFF.

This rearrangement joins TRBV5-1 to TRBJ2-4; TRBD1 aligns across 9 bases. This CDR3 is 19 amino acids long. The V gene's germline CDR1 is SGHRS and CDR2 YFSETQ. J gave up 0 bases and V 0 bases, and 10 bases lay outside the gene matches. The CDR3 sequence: CASSLGDRALGLAKNIQYF. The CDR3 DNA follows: TGCGCCAGCAGCTTGGGGGACAGGGCTTTGGGGCTAGCCAAAAACATTCAGTACTTC.

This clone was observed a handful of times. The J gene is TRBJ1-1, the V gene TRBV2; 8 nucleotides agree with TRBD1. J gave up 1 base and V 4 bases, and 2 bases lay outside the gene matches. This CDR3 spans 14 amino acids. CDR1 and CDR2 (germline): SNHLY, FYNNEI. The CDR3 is CASSVTGENTEAFF. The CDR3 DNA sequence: TGTGCCAGCAGTGTGACAGGGGAGAACACTGAAGCTTTCTTT.

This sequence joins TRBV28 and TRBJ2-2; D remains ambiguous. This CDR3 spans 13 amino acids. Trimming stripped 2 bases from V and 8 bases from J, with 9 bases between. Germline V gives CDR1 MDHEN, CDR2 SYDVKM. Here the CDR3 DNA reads TGTGCCAGCAGTTTAGGGCCCCGTGGGGAGCTGTTTTTT. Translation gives CASSLGPRGELFF.

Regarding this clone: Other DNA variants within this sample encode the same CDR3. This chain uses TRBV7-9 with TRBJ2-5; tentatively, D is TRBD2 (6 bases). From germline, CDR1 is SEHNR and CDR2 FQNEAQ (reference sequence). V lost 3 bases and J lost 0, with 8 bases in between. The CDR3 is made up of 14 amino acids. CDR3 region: CASSLAGNQETQYF. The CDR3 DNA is TGTGCCAGCAGCTTGGCGGGGAACCAAGAGACCCAGTACTTC. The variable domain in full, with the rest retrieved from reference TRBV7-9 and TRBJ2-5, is DTGVSQNPRHKITKRGQNVTFRCDPISEHNRLYWYRQTLGQGPEFLTYFQNEAQLEKSRLLSDRFSAERPKGSFSTLEIQRTEQGDSAMYLCASSLAGNQETQYFGPGTRLLVL.

The CDR3 protein is CSVEAYGYTF. The CDR3 DNA reads TGCAGCGTTGAGGCCTATGGCTACACCTTC. The chain has TRBV29-1 and TRBJ1-2; D is uncertain. The CDR3 is 10 amino acids. Germline V gene sequence: CDR1 SQVTM, CDR2 ANQGSEA. V was shortened by 3 bases and J by 4 bases, with 3 bases between the two germline ends.

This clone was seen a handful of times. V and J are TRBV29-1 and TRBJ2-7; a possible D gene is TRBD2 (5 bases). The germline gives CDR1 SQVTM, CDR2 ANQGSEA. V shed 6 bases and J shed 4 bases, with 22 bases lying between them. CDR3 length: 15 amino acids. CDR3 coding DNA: TGCAGCGTCCCCGTAAGCGGTCGTGGCGGGTACGAGCAGTACTTC. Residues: CSVPVSGRGGYEQYF.

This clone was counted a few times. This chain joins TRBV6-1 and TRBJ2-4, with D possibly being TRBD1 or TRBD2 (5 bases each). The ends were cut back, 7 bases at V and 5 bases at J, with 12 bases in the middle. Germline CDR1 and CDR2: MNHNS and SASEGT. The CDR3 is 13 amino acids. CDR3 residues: CASNHGAENIQYF. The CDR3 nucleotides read TGTGCCAGCAACCACGGGGCCGAAAACATTCAGTACTTC.

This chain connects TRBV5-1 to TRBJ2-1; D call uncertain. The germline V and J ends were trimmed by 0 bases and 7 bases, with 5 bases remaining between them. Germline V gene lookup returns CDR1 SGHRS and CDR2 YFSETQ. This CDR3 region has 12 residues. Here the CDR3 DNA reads TGCGCCAGCAGCTTGGGCGCGAATGAGCAGTTCTTC. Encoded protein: CASSLGANEQFF.

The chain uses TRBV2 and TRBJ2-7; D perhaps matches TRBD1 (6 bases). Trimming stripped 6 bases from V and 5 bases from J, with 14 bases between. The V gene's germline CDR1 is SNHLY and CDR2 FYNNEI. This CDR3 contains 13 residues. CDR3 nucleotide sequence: TGTGCCAGCAGCCCGCGACAGGTCCACGAGCAGTACTTC. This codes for CASSPRQVHEQYF.

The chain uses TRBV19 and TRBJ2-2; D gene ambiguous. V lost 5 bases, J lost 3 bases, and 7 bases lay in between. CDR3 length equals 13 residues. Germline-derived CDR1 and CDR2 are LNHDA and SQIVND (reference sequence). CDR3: CASSLLHTGELFF. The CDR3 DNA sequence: TGTGCCAGTAGTCTACTCCACACCGGGGAGCTGTTTTTT.